This T cell receptor beta chain was recovered during a study of blood T cell repertoires in COVID-19. The CDR3 runs 13 residues. With 6 bases clipped from V and 5 bases from J, the junction kept 6 bases outside the gene matches. The germline V gene encodes CDR1 KGHSH and CDR2 LQKENI. Libraries were prepared by immunoSEQ multiplex PCR; TCRdb keeps only in-frame clonotypes and omits some of them. The sample consists of roughly 230,000 clones, 65% to 85% of them appearing once. Recruitment covered 25 or so US areas and drew participants whose ages spanned roughly 18 to 90 years. The receptor was isolated from a man aged 50 or older who had recovered from COVID-19. Sequencing used PBMCs or T cells enriched from blood (not recorded which). The chain recombines TRBV18 with TRBJ1-1; 7 positions agree with TRBD1. CDR3: CASSLDRETEAFF. The CDR3 DNA reads as TGTGCCAGCTCCCTAGACAGGGAAACTGAAGCTTTCTTT.